One and the same sample provided the 18 T cell receptor beta chains below, sequenced in a study of post-analysis software for immune sequencing data. These receptors lack a known antigen. The TCR beta cDNA libraries carried unique molecular identifiers. TCRdb fed the PCR reads into MiXCR, producing one record per CDR3 protein. The sample has roughly 670,000 distinct CDR3 sequences; approximately 59% are singletons. Study findings and constraints: Controls had lower frequencies than patients of a few TRBV segments, which included TRBV5-6, TRBV5-1 and TRBV20-1.

Source material: blood. The receptors were gathered from a girl aged 2-10 years with multiple sclerosis.

This clonotype was counted a few times. V is TRBV7-3 and J is TRBJ2-1; maybe TRBD2 (5 bases). This CDR3 spans 14 amino acids. Germline V gene lookup returns CDR1 SGHTA and CDR2 FQGTGA. V was pared by 2 bases and J by 8 bases, with 13 bases between. CDR3 nucleotides: TGTGCCAGCAGCTTATCGGGGAGTGGCGATGAGCAGTTCTTC. This sequence encodes CASSLSGSGDEQFF.

The J gene is TRBJ1-1, the V gene TRBV29-1; 7 nucleotides line up with TRBD1. Germline-derived CDR1 and CDR2 are SQVTM and ANQGSEA. The CDR3 consists of 13 residues. The V gene end was trimmed by 5 bases and the J gene end by 4 bases; junction bases not matched to a gene: 7. The CDR3 reads CSVNRDSSTEAFF. Here the CDR3 DNA reads TGCAGCGTTAACCGGGACAGTTCCACTGAAGCTTTCTTT.

This clonotype was found a few times. The chain has TRBV20-1 and TRBJ2-1; 13 positions agree with TRBD2. Germline values: CDR1 DFQATT, CDR2 SNEGSKA (reference sequence). The V segment lost 6 bases and the J segment 5 bases; nucleotides outside the gene matches: 10. The CDR3 length is 16 residues. The chain's CDR3 is CSAHTSGRATNNEQFF. For the CDR3, the DNA is TGCAGTGCCCATACTAGCGGGAGGGCCACAAACAATGAGCAGTTCTTC.

The chain employs TRBV7-2 and TRBJ2-1; 7 nucleotides agree with TRBD2. CDR3 length: 15 amino acids. With 1 base clipped from V and 7 bases from J, the junction kept 7 bases outside the gene matches. The germline CDR1 and CDR2 sequences are SGHTA and FQGNSA. Here the CDR3 reads CASSLVGASGNEQFF. As DNA, the CDR3 is TGTGCCAGCAGCTTAGTCGGGGCTAGCGGAAATGAGCAGTTCTTC.

The chain recombines TRBV11-1 with TRBJ2-3; D possibly corresponds to TRBD2 (5 bases). This CDR3 spans 14 amino acids. Germline values: CDR1 SGHAT, CDR2 FQDESV (reference sequence). The germline V and J ends were trimmed by 3 bases and 2 bases, with 9 bases remaining between them. The CDR3 loop is CASSFKDFTDTQYF. The DNA for the CDR3 is TGTGCCAGCAGCTTCAAGGACTTCACAGATACGCAGTATTTT.

The chain couples TRBV12-3 or TRBV12-4 to TRBJ1-6; D is ambiguous. The CDR3 loop spans 16 amino acids. V lost 5 bases and J lost 9, with 20 bases in between. CDR3 sequence: CASSRVSFGYGSPLHF. The DNA for the CDR3 is TGTGCCAGCAGTCGCGTTAGTTTTGGGTACGGTTCACCCCTCCACTTT.

This chain connects TRBV24-1 to TRBJ1-2; the D is unclear. The CDR3 runs 14 residues. V was cut by 2 bases and J by 4 bases, with 10 bases left in between. Germline assignment: CDR1 KGHDR and CDR2 SFDVKD. Here the CDR3 reads CATSDSDGTYGYTF. In DNA, the CDR3 is TGTGCCACCAGTGATTCGGACGGAACCTATGGCTACACCTTC.

The genes are TRBV29-1 and TRBJ2-7; D not certain. Germline CDR1 is SQVTM and CDR2 is ANQGSEA. Trimming took 3 bases from V and 3 from J, leaving 12 bases between them. The CDR3 consists of 13 residues. CDR3 protein: CSVEGGSIYEQYF. The CDR3 DNA is TGCAGCGTTGAGGGTGGGTCCATCTACGAGCAGTACTTC.

The chain's CDR3 is CSVVLRGSSYNEQFF. The CDR3 bases are TGCAGCGTTGTTCTCCGGGGGAGCTCCTACAATGAGCAGTTCTTC. The chain couples TRBV29-1 to TRBJ2-1, with a possible D match to TRBD2 (6 bases). V shed 4 bases and J shed 0 bases, with 13 bases lying between them. The CDR3 runs 15 residues. CDR1 is SQVTM, CDR2 ANQGSEA, per germline.

The table lists this clonotype with a few counts. The chain has TRBV18 and TRBJ2-5; perhaps TRBD2 as D (5 bases). CDR1 KGHSH and CDR2 LQKENI come from the germline V gene. V lost 3 bases, J lost 2 bases, and 7 bases lay in between. This CDR3 has 13 amino acids. For the CDR3, the DNA is TGTGCCAGCTCACCGGACTCTCAAGAGACCCAGTACTTC. Translating it yields CASSPDSQETQYF.

The rearrangement joins TRBV29-1 to TRBJ2-3; D perhaps matches TRBD2 (5 bases). The CDR3 has 15 residues. V was shortened by 3 bases and J by 6 bases, with 19 bases between the two germline ends. Germline assignment: CDR1 SQVTM and CDR2 ANQGSEA. The CDR3 DNA is TGCAGCGTTGAGCCGACCGCTCGGGGATCCGATACGCAGTATTTT. Protein sequence: CSVEPTARGSDTQYF.

This clonotype has just a few counts. The J gene is TRBJ2-5, the V gene TRBV7-3, with D perhaps matching TRBD1 or TRBD2 (5 bases each). The CDR3 is 13 residues long. V shed 5 bases and J shed 3 bases, with 10 bases lying between them. Per the germline V gene, CDR1 is SGHTA and CDR2 is FQGTGA. Here the CDR3 DNA reads TGTGCCAGCAGCCTACGAGGGGAAGAGACCCAGTACTTC. It translates to CASSLRGEETQYF. Combining the CDR3 with reference TRBV7-3 and TRBJ2-5 gives the whole variable domain GAGVSQTPSNKVTEKGKYVELRCDPISGHTALYWYRQSLGQGPEFLIYFQGTGAADDSGLPNDRFFAVRPEGSVSTLKIQRTERGDSAVYLCASSLRGEETQYFGPGTRLLVL.

CDR3 in DNA: TGCAGTGCAGAGACAGGGTCCCCTCCAACCTACGAGCAGTACTTC. Its protein is CSAETGSPPTYEQYF. The V and J genes are TRBV20-1 and TRBJ2-7; 7 nucleotides agree with TRBD1. CDR3 length: 15 residues. V was pared by 6 bases and J by 2 bases, with 13 bases of the junction left unmatched. CDR1 and CDR2 (germline): DFQATT, SNEGSKA (reference sequence).

The chain is built from TRBV7-2 and TRBJ1-6; D perhaps matches TRBD1 (6 bases). This CDR3 region has 14 residues. Germline V gene lookup returns CDR1 SGHTA and CDR2 FQGNSA. Trimming shortened V by 1 base and J by 10 bases, and 11 bases separated the two germline ends. The CDR3 DNA is TGTGCCAGCAGCTTAGAACAGGGCCAATCACCCCTCCACTTT. It specifies CASSLEQGQSPLHF.

This clonotype was counted between two and nine times. The chain combines TRBV10-2 with TRBJ2-1; 7 bases agree with TRBD2. The CDR3 has 13 residues. Germline assignment: CDR1 WSHSY and CDR2 SAAADI. The CDR3 nucleotides read TGCGCTACCCGACTAGCAGCCAACAATGAGCAGTTCTTC. Amino acids: CATRLAANNEQFF.

This clonotype has a handful of counts. This chain connects TRBV12-3 or TRBV12-4 to TRBJ2-7, with TRBD2 matching 12 bases. J was trimmed by 7 bases and V by 4 bases; bases with no gene match: 8. The CDR3 runs 15 residues. The CDR3 here is CASSSMTSGSGEQYF. The CDR3 DNA follows: TGTGCCAGCAGTTCTATGACTAGCGGGAGCGGAGAGCAGTACTTC.

The chain couples TRBV10-3 to TRBJ1-5, with D unclear. Germline V lookup: CDR1 ENHRY, CDR2 SYGVKD. V was pared by 0 bases and J by 1 base, with 7 bases between. The CDR3 consists of 15 residues. In DNA form, the CDR3 reads TGTGCCATCAGTGAGTCGAGGCAGAGCAATCAGCCCCAGCATTTT. Encoded protein: CAISESRQSNQPQHF.

The chain has TRBV11-2 and TRBJ2-1; a possible D gene is TRBD2 (5 bases). The V end lost 4 bases, the J end lost 7 bases, and 17 bases lay between the germline ends. Germline V CDR1 and CDR2: SGHAT, FQNNGV. The CDR3 totals 15 residues. The CDR3 nucleotides read TGTGCCAGCAGCTCCCCGCGAGGGAGAGGGAATGAGCAGTTCTTC. This translates into CASSSPRGRGNEQFF.